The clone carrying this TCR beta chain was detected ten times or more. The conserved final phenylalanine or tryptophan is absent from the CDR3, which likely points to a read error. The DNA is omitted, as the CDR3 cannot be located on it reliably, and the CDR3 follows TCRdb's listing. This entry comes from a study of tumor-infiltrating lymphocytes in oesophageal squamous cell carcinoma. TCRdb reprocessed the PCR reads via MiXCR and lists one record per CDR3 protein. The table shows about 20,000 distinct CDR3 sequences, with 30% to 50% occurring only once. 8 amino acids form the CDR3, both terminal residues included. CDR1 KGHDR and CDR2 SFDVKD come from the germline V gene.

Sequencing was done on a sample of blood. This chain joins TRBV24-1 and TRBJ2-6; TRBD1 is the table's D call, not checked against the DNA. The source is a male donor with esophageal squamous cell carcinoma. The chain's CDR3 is CATSDWGQ.